This passage covers 22 T cell receptor beta chains from one sample sequenced in a study of blood T cell repertoires in COVID-19. Assay used: immunoSEQ multiplex PCR; TCRdb lists only in-frame clones, some missing. The table includes about 230,000 clones, about 87% detected once. The sample taken for sequencing was PBMCs or T cells enriched from blood (not recorded which). Receptors were obtained from a young woman who had been exposed to COVID-19.

The chain joins TRBV10-2 to TRBJ1-3; D gene uncertain. V lost 7 bases and J lost 0, with 10 bases in between. The CDR3 length is 14 residues. Germline V gives CDR1 WSHSY, CDR2 SAAADI. The CDR3 DNA follows: TGCGCCAGCAAGCGGGAGCCCTCTGGAAACACCATATATTTT. Its translation: CASKREPSGNTIYF.

This chain uses TRBV28 with TRBJ2-3; D perhaps matches TRBD1 (5 bases). Germline V gene data show CDR1 as MDHEN and CDR2 as SYDVKM. The CDR3 has 15 amino acids. V was pared by 0 bases and J by 1 base, with 8 bases between. The CDR3 coding sequence is TGTGCCAGCAGTTTATGGCAGGGTCGCACAGATACGCAGTATTTT. It specifies CASSLWQGRTDTQYF.

J is TRBJ1-2 and V is TRBV25-1; D remains unclear. The V and J ends lost 5 bases and 1 base respectively, with 8 bases between them. In germline, CDR1 is MGHDK, CDR2 SYGVNS. There are 13 residues in the CDR3. CDR3 DNA sequence: TGTGCCAGCAGTTACGGGAGTAACTATGGCTACACCTTC. It specifies CASSYGSNYGYTF.

V is TRBV9 and J is TRBJ1-2; perhaps TRBD1 as D (6 bases). Per the germline V gene, CDR1 is SGDLS and CDR2 is YYNGEE. Trimming removed 5 bases at V and 6 bases at J, with 14 bases between. The CDR3 has 13 amino acids. The chain's CDR3 is CASRLQGGNGYTF. Written as DNA, the CDR3 is TGTGCCAGCAGGTTACAGGGTGGAAATGGCTACACCTTC.

This clone was seen once. The chain carries TRBV14 and TRBJ2-2; D might be TRBD2 (6 bases). The CDR3 runs 15 residues. Germline values: CDR1 SGHDN, CDR2 FVKESK. Trimming took 4 bases from V and 3 from J, leaving 12 bases between them. The CDR3 nucleotides read TGTGCCAGCAGCCCGGGACTGCGGGACACCGGGGAGCTGTTTTTT. It yields the protein CASSPGLRDTGELFF.

Only one count was recorded for this clone. The chain recombines TRBV2 with TRBJ2-1, with 12 bases lining up with TRBD2. The V gene's germline CDR1 is SNHLY and CDR2 FYNNEI. V dropped 10 bases and J dropped 6; count of bases not matched to a gene: 10. This CDR3 region has 15 residues. The CDR3 region has the DNA TGTGCCACCCCGGCGACTAGCGGGAGAAGCAATGAGCAGTTCTTC. It specifies CATPATSGRSNEQFF. The full variable domain, with the rest looked up from reference TRBV2 and TRBJ2-1, is EPEVTQTPSHQVTQMGQEVILRCVPISNHLYFYWYRQILGQKVEFLVSFYNNEISEKSEIFDDQFSVERPDGSNFTLKIRSTKLEDSAMYFCATPATSGRSNEQFFGPGTRLTVL.

Regarding this clone: One junction end does not reproduce the germline sequence, and a read error may be involved. V gene TRBV4-2 combines with J gene TRBJ2-1, with 9 bases that match TRBD2. CDR3 length: 17 residues. The germline gives CDR1 LGHNA, CDR2 YNFKEQ. The CDR3 DNA follows: TGTGCCAGCAGCCAATCTAGGGGGACTAGCTCCCACAATGAGCAGTTCTTC. This encodes CASSQSRGTSSHNEQFF.

This sequence joins TRBV11-1 and TRBJ1-1, with D possibly matching TRBD1 (6 bases). CDR3 length: 15 residues. V was cut by 3 bases and J by 1 base, with 12 bases left in between. CDR1 is SGHAT and CDR2 is FQDESV in the germline V gene (reference sequence). The CDR3: CASSFGGAGNTEAFF. The CDR3 nucleotides read TGTGCCAGCAGCTTTGGGGGCGCGGGGAACACTGAAGCTTTCTTT.

CDR3 sequence (DNA): TGTGCCAGTACCCCCAAGGGCCCAGGGGCCAGCAACAATCAGCCCCAGCATTTT. It is translated as CASTPKGPGASNNQPQHF. The chain combines TRBV19 with TRBJ1-5; D may be TRBD1 (6 bases). In germline, CDR1 is LNHDA, CDR2 SQIVND (reference sequence). The CDR3 consists of 18 residues. V shed 7 bases and J shed 3 bases, with 25 bases lying between them. Using reference TRBV19 and TRBJ1-5 for the parts outside the CDR3, the full variable domain is DGGITQSPKYLFRKEGQNVTLSCEQNLNHDAMYWYRQDPGQGLRLIYYSQIVNDFQKGDIAEGYSVSREKKESFPLTVTSAQKNPTAFYLCASTPKGPGASNNQPQHFGDGTRLSIL.

The chain couples TRBV6-5 to TRBJ1-6; D call uncertain. V lost 2 bases and J 6 bases, leaving 5 bases between the germline ends. The CDR3 is 13 residues long. The germline V gene has CDR1 MNHEY and CDR2 SVGAGI. CDR3 sequence (DNA): TGTGCCAGCAGTTACGACACTAATTCACCCCTCCACTTT. This translates into CASSYDTNSPLHF.

This clone was seen just once. The J gene is TRBJ1-1, the V gene TRBV6-5; maybe TRBD1 (5 bases). Per germline, CDR1 MNHEY and CDR2 SVGAGI. This CDR3 contains 15 residues. Trimming shortened V by 0 bases and J by 7 bases, and 15 bases separated the two germline ends. This chain's CDR3 is CASSYSKMTAYEAFF. The CDR3 region has the DNA TGTGCCAGCAGTTACTCCAAGATGACAGCCTATGAAGCTTTCTTT.

The chain links TRBV3-1 (or the pseudogene TRBV3-2) to TRBJ1-4; the D gene is possibly TRBD1 (5 bases). V lost 4 bases and J lost 0, with 9 bases in between. CDR1 is LGHDT, CDR2 YNNKEL, per germline (reference sequence). CDR3 size: 15 residues. CDR3 loop: CASSRFRATNEKLFF. The CDR3 DNA reads TGTGCCAGCAGCCGATTCAGGGCAACTAATGAAAAACTGTTTTTT.

This clone was found many times. The chain employs TRBV5-1 and TRBJ1-5; maybe TRBD1 (6 bases). The CDR3 is made up of 15 amino acids. Trimming cost V 4 bases and J 4 bases, with 15 bases left between them. Germline V gives CDR1 SGHRS, CDR2 YFSETQ. The CDR3 bases are TGCGCCAGCAGCCCGACAACAGGGTCAAATCAGCCCCAGCATTTT. Translating gives CASSPTTGSNQPQHF.

The rearrangement uses TRBV6-5 and TRBJ2-5; no clear D. The CDR3 consists of 14 residues. Germline V gene sequence: CDR1 MNHEY, CDR2 SVGAGI. Trimming cost V 7 bases and J 2 bases, with 14 bases left between them. The CDR3: CASMIVDGQETQYF. The CDR3 bases are TGTGCCAGCATGATTGTAGACGGGCAAGAGACCCAGTACTTC.

The chain's CDR3 is CASSSGNRASEAFF. The CDR3 DNA follows: TGCGCCAGCAGCTCGGGAAACAGGGCCTCTGAAGCTTTCTTT. The chain links TRBV5-1 to TRBJ1-1; possibly TRBD1 for D (6 bases). Per the germline V gene, CDR1 is SGHRS and CDR2 is YFSETQ. V was cut by 3 bases and J by 6 bases, with 15 bases left in between. This CDR3 has 14 amino acids.

The chain links TRBV11-3 to TRBJ2-1, with a weak D call TRBD2 (6 bases). Trimming took off 0 bases at V and 8 bases at J, with 20 bases between the two ends. The CDR3 runs to 17 residues. Germline V lookup: CDR1 SGHNT, CDR2 YENEEA. CDR3 loop: CASSLDPAGQGLYEQFF. CDR3 nucleotides: TGTGCCAGCAGCTTAGACCCGGCTGGTCAGGGACTTTATGAGCAGTTCTTC.

V and J are TRBV25-1 and TRBJ1-3; 7 bases match TRBD1. V shed 2 bases and J 0 bases; nucleotides not matched to a gene: 10. There are 18 residues in the CDR3. Germline values: CDR1 MGHDK, CDR2 SYGVNS. The CDR3: CASSERHRQGYSGNTIYF. The CDR3 DNA reads as TGTGCCAGCAGTGAACGCCACCGACAGGGATACTCTGGAAACACCATATATTTT.

This rearrangement joins TRBV24-1 to TRBJ2-1; TRBD2 agrees at 9 bases. The CDR3 extends over 18 amino acids. The germline V gene has CDR1 KGHDR and CDR2 SFDVKD. V shed 2 bases and J 6 bases; nucleotides not matched to a gene: 13. The CDR3 is CATSDSGGTSSLLNEQFF. The DNA of the CDR3 is TGTGCCACCAGTGATTCAGGGGGGACTAGCAGCCTACTCAATGAGCAGTTCTTC.

This chain connects TRBV19 to TRBJ2-3, with D maybe TRBD2 (6 bases). This CDR3 contains 15 residues. Trimming cost V 0 bases and J 1 base, with 8 bases left between them. Per germline, CDR1 LNHDA and CDR2 SQIVND (reference sequence). CDR3 DNA: TGTGCCAGTAGTATAGATCCGGGAGGCACAGATACGCAGTATTTT. This translates into CASSIDPGGTDTQYF.

The table lists this clone with many counts. CDR3 sequence reads: CAIKQGDVHTEAFF. The CDR3 bases are TGTGCCATCAAACAGGGAGATGTTCACACTGAAGCTTTCTTT. The V gene is TRBV10-3, the J gene TRBJ1-1; D is possibly TRBD1 (6 bases). Germline V gene data show CDR1 as ENHRY and CDR2 as SYGVKD. Trimming shortened V by 7 bases and J by 3 bases, and 15 bases separated the two germline ends. This CDR3 region has 14 residues.

This CDR3 is CASSLAGEYEQYF. The CDR3 bases are TGTGCCAGCAGTCTAGCGGGGGAATACGAGCAGTACTTC. The chain is built from TRBV6-5 and TRBJ2-7, with 10 bases aligning to TRBD2. With 5 bases clipped from V and 4 bases from J, the junction kept 2 bases outside the gene matches. CDR1 is MNHEY and CDR2 is SVGAGI in the germline V gene. This CDR3 contains 13 residues.

This clone was counted a few times. The chain is built from TRBV7-2 and TRBJ1-4; TRBD1 is a possible D gene (6 bases). This CDR3 region has 19 residues. V was cut by 4 bases and J by 0 bases, with 21 bases left in between. Per the germline V gene, CDR1 is SGHTA and CDR2 is FQGNSA. In nucleotides, the CDR3 is TGTGCCAGCAGCTCTCTCCTGAAGAGGGGGAGGGCAACTAATGAAAAACTGTTTTTT. It encodes CASSSLLKRGRATNEKLFF.